Each of the 4 T cell receptor beta chains below was sequenced from the same sample in a study of CD8+ T cells in alopecia areata. RNA extraction was followed by reverse transcription into cDNA, which acted as the sequencing template. Only in-frame clones appear in the TCRdb table, and some are missing; sequencing was by immunoSEQ multiplex PCR. Of some 130,000 clones listed, about 47% are singletons. Sequenced here: CD8+ T cells sorted from blood, sampled at week 0. These receptors originate from a human donor with alopecia areata.

The rearrangement joins TRBV13 to TRBJ2-7, with TRBD1 matching over 9 bases. Germline assignment: CDR1 PRHDT and CDR2 FYEKMQ (reference sequence). The junction had 1 base not matched to a gene; V was cut back by 4 bases and J by 3 bases. This CDR3 has 13 amino acids. The CDR3 DNA reads TGTGCCAGCAGCTCGACAGGGGGCTACGAGCAGTACTTC. Amino acids: CASSSTGGYEQYF.

The chain joins TRBV12-5 to TRBJ2-1, with D perhaps being TRBD1 or TRBD2 (5 bases each). This CDR3 has 15 residues. Germline CDR1 and CDR2: LGHNT and FRNRAP. V lost 0 bases to trimming and J lost 12 bases, with 18 bases between them. This chain's CDR3 is CASGLVDSDTRRQFF. In nucleotides, the CDR3 is TGTGCTAGTGGTTTGGTTGACAGCGACACTAGACGGCAGTTCTTC.

The chain is built from TRBV2 and TRBJ2-7; D ambiguous. With 6 bases removed from V and 1 base from J, the gap between germline ends came to 10 bases. Germline V gene sequence: CDR1 SNHLY, CDR2 FYNNEI. CDR3 length: 13 residues. This CDR3 is CASRVGDSYEQYF. The CDR3, as DNA: TGTGCCAGCAGGGTTGGGGATTCCTACGAGCAGTACTTC.

This chain links TRBV5-6 with TRBJ2-7; tentative D call: TRBD1 (5 bases). Germline V gene data show CDR1 as SGHDT and CDR2 as YYEEEE. V was pared by 3 bases and J by 1 base, with 8 bases between. The CDR3 runs 13 residues. The CDR3 region is CASSSDRSYEQYF. The DNA for the CDR3 is TGTGCCAGCAGCTCAGACAGATCCTACGAGCAGTACTTC.